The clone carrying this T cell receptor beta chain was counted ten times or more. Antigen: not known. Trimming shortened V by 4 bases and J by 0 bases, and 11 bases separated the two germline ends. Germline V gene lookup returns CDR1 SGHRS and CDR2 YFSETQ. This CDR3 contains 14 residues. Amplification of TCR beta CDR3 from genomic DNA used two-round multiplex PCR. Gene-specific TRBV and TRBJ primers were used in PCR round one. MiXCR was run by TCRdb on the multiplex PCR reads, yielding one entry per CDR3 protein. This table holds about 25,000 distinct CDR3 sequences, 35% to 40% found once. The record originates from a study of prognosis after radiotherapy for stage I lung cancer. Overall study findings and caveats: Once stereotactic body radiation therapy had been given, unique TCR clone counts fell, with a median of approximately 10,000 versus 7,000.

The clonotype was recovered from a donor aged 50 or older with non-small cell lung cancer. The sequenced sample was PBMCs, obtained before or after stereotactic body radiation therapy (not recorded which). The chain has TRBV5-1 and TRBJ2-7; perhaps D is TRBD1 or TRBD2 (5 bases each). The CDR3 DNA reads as TGCGCCAGCAGCCCCGGGGCTGGCTCCTACGAGCAGTACTTC. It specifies CASSPGAGSYEQYF. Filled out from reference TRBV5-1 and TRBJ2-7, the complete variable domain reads KAGVTQTPRYLIKTRGQQVTLSCSPISGHRSVSWYQQTPGQGLQFLFEYFSETQRNKGNFPGRFSGRQFSNSRSEMNVSTLELGDSALYLCASSPGAGSYEQYFGPGTRLTVT.